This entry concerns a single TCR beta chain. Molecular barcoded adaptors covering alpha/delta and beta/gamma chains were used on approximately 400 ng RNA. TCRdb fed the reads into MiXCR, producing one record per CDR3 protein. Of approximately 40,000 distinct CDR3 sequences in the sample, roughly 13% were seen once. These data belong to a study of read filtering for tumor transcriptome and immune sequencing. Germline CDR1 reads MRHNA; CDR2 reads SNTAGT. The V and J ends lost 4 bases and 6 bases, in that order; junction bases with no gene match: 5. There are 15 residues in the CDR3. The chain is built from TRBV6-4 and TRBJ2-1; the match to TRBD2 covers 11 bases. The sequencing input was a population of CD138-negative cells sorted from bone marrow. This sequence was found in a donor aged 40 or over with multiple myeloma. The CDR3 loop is CASSAGLAGPNEQFF. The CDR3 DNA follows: TGTGCCAGCAGTGCCGGACTAGCGGGCCCCAATGAGCAGTTCTTC.